In its sample, the clone carrying this T cell receptor beta chain was seen many times. What it recognizes is unknown. The data originate from a study of T-cell reconstitution after alpha-beta-depleted transplantation in children. TCRbeta library preparation incorporated unique molecular identifiers. TCRdb reprocessed the PCR reads via MiXCR and lists one record per CDR3 protein. Altogether 550,000 to 800,000 distinct CDR3 sequences are present, under 15% being singletons, with the ten largest covering 0.79%. Study-wide results and limits: Several hundred expanded graft clones reportedly were the source of alpha-beta T cells about two months after transplant. Surviving thymic progenitors and recipient T cells were the source of high TCRbeta diversity at day 60 in some patients.

This TCR came from a girl aged 2 to 9 with congenital amegakaryocytic thrombocytopenia, due to receive a stem cell transplant. Material: PBMCs, obtained before TCRalphabeta/CD19-depleted stem cell transplant.

CDR3 residues: CASSSETWISRTNTGELFF. The CDR3 bases are TGCGCCAGCAGCTCCGAGACTTGGATTAGCCGTACGAACACCGGGGAGCTGTTTTTT. The chain recombines TRBV5-1 with TRBJ2-2, with D uncertain. Germline CDR1 and CDR2: SGHRS and YFSETQ. V lost 3 bases and J 0 bases, leaving 21 bases between the germline ends. This CDR3 has 19 amino acids.